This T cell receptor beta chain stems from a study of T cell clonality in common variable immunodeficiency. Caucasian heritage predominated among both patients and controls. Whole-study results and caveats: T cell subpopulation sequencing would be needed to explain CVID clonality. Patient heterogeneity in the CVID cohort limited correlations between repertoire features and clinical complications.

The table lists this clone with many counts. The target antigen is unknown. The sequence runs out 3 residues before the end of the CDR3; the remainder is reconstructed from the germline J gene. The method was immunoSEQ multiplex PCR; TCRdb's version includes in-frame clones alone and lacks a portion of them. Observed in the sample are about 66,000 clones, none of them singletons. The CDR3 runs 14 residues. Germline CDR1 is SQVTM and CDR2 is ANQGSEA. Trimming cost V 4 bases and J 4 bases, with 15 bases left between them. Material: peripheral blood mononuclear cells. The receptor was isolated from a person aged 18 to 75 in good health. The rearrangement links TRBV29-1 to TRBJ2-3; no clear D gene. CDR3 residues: CSVAGQDASDTQYF. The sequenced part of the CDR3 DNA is TGCAGCGTTGCAGGCCAAGACGCCTCAGATACG.